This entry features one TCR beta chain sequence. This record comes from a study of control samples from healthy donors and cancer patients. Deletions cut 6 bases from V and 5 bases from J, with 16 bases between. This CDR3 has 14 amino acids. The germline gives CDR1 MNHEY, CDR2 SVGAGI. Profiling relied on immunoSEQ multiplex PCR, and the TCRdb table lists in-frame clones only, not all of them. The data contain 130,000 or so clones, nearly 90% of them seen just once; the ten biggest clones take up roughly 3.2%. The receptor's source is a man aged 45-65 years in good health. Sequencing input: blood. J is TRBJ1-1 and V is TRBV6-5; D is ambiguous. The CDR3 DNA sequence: TGTGCCAGCAGCGTCACATCACGGGATACTGAAGCTTTCTTT. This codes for CASSVTSRDTEAFF.